Sequencing of this T cell receptor (beta chain) was carried out in a study of blood T cell repertoires in COVID-19. Overall study context: PBMCs, B-cell-depleted T cells, or T cells were the source of the cDNA or gDNA that made up the material.

Authors' data handling: Amplification with reference gene primers provided the estimates of nucleated cell counts. Sequencing was performed with immunoSEQ multiplex PCR; in TCRdb, only in-frame clones are kept and a portion is missing. From that table come the V and J calls and clone size; the DNA was used to work out D and trimming. This table has roughly 180,000 clones, 60% to 85% appearing once. From germline, CDR1 is LNHDA and CDR2 SQIVND (reference sequence). With V trimmed by 5 bases and J by 8 bases, 12 bases remained unmatched. This CDR3 has 15 amino acids. The chain couples TRBV19 to TRBJ1-2; 9 bases fit TRBD1. The sequence came from a woman aged 50 to 60 with active or convalescent COVID-19. Sequenced sample: peripheral blood. CDR3 DNA sequence: TGTGCCAGTAGTCCTACAGGGGGCGTCCGGTTAGGCTACACCTTC. Translated: CASSPTGGVRLGYTF.